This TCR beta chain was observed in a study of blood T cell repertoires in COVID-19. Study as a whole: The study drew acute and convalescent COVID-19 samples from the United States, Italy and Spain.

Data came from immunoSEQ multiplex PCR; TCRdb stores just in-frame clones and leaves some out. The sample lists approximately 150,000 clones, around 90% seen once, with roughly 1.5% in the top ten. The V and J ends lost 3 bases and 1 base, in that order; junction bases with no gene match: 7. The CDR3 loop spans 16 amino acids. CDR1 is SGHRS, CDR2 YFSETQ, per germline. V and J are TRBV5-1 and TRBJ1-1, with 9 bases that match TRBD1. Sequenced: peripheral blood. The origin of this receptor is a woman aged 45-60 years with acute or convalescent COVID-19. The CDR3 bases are TGCGCCAGCAGCTCGGACAGGGGAAAAGAGAACACTGAAGCTTTCTTT. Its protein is CASSSDRGKENTEAFF.